This T cell receptor beta chain was captured in a study of blood T cells in healthy people across ages. This CDR3 comprises 12 residues. V lost 4 bases to trimming and J lost 7 bases, with 12 bases between them. Germline CDR1 and CDR2: SGHRS and YFSETQ. Using a J-beta primer mix together with a sample-barcoded 5' primer, a second PCR was run for about 6 to 12 cycles. Each CDR3 protein is one row after TCRdb ran MiXCR on the 5' RACE reads. Of around 1,100,000 distinct CDR3 sequences in the sample, approximately 38% were seen once. This clonotype was detected once. V is TRBV5-1 and J is TRBJ2-7; D is uncertain. The sequenced sample was blood. This TCR was recovered from a young man in good health. DNA of the CDR3: TGCGCCAGCAGCCTACCTGCCGCAGAGCAGTACTTC. Translating gives CASSLPAAEQYF. The entire variable domain, with the rest obtained from reference TRBV5-1 and TRBJ2-7, is as follows: KAGVTQTPRYLIKTRGQQVTLSCSPISGHRSVSWYQQTPGQGLQFLFEYFSETQRNKGNFPGRFSGRQFSNSRSEMNVSTLELGDSALYLCASSLPAAEQYFGPGTRLTVT.